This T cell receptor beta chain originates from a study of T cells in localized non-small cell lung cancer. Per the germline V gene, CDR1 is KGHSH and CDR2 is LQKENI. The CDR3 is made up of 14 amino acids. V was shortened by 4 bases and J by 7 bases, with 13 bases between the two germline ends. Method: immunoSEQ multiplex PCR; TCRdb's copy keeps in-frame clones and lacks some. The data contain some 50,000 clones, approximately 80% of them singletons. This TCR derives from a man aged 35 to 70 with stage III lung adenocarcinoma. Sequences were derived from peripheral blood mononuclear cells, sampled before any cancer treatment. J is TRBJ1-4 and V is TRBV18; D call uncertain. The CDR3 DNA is TGTGCCAGCTCACAAGGAGGGAGAAGTGAAAAACTGTTTTTT. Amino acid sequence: CASSQGGRSEKLFF. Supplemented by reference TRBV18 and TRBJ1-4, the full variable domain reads NAGVMQNPRHLVRRRGQEARLRCSPMKGHSHVYWYRQLPEEGLKFMVYLQKENIIDESGMPKERFSAEFPKEGPSILRIQQVVRGDSAAYFCASSQGGRSEKLFFGSGTQLSVL.